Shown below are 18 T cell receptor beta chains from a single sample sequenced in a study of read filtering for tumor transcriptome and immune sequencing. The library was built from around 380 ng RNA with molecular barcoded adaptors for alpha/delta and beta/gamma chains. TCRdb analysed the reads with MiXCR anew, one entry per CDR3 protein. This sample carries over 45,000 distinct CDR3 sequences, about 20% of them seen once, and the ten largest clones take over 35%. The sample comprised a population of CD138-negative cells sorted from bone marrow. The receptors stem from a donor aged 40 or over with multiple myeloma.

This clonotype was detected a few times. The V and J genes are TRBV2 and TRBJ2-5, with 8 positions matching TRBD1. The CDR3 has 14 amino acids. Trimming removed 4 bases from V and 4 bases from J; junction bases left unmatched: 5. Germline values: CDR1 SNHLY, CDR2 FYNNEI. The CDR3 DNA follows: TGTGCCAGCAGTGGAGGCACAGGGGGAGAGACCCAGTACTTC. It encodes CASSGGTGGETQYF.

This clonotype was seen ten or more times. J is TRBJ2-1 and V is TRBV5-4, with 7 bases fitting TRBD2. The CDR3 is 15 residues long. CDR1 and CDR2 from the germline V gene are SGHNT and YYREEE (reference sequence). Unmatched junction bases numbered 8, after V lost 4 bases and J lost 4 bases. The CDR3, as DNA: TGTGCCAGCAGCCCCCTGGGAGGGCAATACAATGAGCAGTTCTTC. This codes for CASSPLGGQYNEQFF. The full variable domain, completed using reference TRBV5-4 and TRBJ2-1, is ETGVTQSPTHLIKTRGQQVTLRCSSQSGHNTVSWYQQALGQGPQFIFQYYREEENGRGNFPPRFSGLQFPNYSSELNVNALELDDSALYLCASSPLGGQYNEQFFGPGTRLTVL.

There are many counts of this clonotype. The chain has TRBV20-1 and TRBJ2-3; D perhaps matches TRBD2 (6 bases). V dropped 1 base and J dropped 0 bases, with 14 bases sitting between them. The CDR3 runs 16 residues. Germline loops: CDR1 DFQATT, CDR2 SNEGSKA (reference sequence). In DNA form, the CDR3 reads TGCAGTGCTAGAGCCTTTTTAGCGGCTAGCACAGATACGCAGTATTTT. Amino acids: CSARAFLAASTDTQYF.

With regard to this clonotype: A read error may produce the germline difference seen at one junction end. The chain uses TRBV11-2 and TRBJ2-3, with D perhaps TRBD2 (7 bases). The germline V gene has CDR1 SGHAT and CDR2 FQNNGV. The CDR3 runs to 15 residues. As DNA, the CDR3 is TGTGCCAGCAGCTTAGGTCCGGGGGGCACAGATGCGCAGTATTTT. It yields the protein CASSLGPGGTDAQYF.

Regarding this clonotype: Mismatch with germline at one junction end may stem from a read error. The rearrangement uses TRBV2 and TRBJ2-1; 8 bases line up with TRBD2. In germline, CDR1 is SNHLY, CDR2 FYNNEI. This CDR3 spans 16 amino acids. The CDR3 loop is CASTSRGGGYYNGQFF. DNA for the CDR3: TGTGCCAGCACCTCCCGGGGGGGCGGGTACTACAATGGGCAGTTCTTC.

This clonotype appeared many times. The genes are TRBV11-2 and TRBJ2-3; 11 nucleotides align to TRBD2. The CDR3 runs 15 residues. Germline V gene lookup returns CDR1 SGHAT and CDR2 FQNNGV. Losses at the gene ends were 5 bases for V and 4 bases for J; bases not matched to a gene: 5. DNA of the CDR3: TGTGCCAGCAGCATTGGGACTAGCGGCCCAGATACGCAGTATTTT. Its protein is CASSIGTSGPDTQYF. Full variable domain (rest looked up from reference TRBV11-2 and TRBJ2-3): EAGVAQSPRYKIIEKRQSVAFWCNPISGHATLYWYQQILGQGPKLLIQFQNNGVVDDSQLPKDRFSAERLKGVDSTLKIQPAKLEDSAVYLCASSIGTSGPDTQYFGPGTRLTVL.

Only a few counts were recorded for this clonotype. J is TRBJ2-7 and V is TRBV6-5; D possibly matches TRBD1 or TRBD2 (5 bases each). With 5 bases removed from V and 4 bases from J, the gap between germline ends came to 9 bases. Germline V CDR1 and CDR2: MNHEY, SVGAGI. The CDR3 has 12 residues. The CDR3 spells CASSRDGYEQYF. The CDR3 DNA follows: TGTGCCAGCAGTCGGGACGGTTACGAGCAGTACTTC.

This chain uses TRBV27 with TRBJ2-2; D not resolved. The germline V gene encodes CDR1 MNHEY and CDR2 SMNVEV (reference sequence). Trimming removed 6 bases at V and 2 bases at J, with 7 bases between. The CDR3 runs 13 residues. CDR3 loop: CASSRQNTGELFF. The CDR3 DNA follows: TGTGCCAGCAGCCGACAAAACACCGGGGAGCTGTTTTTT.

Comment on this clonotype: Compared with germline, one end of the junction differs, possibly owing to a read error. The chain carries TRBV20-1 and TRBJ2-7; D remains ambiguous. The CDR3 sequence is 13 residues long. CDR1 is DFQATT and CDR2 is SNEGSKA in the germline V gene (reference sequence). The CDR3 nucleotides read TGCAGTGTTAGAGGACCCGCCTTGGGGGAGCAGTACTTC. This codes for CSVRGPALGEQYF.

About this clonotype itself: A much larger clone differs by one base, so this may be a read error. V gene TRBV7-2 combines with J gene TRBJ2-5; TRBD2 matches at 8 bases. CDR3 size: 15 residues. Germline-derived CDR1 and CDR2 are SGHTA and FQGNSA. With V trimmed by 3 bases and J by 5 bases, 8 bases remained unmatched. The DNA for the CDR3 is TGTGCCAGCAGCTTTTCATCGGGAGGGCTTGAGACCCAGTACTTC. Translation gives CASSFSSGGLETQYF.

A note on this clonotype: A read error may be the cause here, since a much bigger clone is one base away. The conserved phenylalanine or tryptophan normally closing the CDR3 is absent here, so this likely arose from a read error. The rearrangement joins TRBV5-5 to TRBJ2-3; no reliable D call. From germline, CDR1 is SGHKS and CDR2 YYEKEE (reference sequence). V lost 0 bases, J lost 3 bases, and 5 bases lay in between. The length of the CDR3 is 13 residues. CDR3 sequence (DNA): TGTGCCAGCAGCTTGGAGTTGACAGATACGCAGTATTCT. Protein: CASSLELTDTQYS.

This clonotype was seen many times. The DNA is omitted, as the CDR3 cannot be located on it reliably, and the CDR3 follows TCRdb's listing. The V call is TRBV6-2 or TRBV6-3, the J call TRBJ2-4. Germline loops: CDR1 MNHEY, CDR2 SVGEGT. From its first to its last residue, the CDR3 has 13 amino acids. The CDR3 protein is CASSTSSKNIQYF.

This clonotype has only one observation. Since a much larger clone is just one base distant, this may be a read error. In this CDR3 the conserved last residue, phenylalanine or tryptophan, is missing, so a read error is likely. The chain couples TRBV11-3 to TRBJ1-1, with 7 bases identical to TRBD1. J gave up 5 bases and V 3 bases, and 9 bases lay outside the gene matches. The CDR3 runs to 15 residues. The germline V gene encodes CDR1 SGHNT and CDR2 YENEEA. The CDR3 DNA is TGTGCCAGCAGCTTGGCCGGGACACAGGGGACTGAAGCTTTCCTT. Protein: CASSLAGTQGTEAFL.

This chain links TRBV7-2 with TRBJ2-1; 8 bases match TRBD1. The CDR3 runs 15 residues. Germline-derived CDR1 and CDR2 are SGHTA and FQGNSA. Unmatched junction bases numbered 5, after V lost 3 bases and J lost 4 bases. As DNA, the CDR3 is TGTGCCAGCAGCTTGGGACAGGCAGGGTACAATGAGCAGTTCTTC. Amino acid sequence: CASSLGQAGYNEQFF.

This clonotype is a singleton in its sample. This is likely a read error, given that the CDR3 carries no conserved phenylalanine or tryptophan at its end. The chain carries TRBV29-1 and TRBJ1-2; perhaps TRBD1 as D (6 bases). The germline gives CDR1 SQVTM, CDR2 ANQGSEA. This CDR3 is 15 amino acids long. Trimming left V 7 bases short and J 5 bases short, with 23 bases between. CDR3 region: CSATLRGAGGYGYTI. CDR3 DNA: TGCAGCGCTACCCTCAGGGGAGCGGGTGGATATGGCTACACCATC.

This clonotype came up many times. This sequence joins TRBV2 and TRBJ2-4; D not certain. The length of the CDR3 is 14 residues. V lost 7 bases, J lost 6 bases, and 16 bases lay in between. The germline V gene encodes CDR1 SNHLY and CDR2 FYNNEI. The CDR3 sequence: CASKISSTVNIQYF. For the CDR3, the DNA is TGTGCCAGCAAGATATCGTCTACAGTAAACATTCAGTACTTC.

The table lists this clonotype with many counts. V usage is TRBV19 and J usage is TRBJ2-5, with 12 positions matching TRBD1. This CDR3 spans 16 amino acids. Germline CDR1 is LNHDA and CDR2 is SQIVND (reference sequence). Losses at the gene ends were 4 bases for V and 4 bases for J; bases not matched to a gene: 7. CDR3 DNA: TGTGCCAGTAGTAGATCCGGGACAGGGGGCCTAGAGACCCAGTACTTC. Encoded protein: CASSRSGTGGLETQYF. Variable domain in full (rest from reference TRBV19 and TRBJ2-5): DGGITQSPKYLFRKEGQNVTLSCEQNLNHDAMYWYRQDPGQGLRLIYYSQIVNDFQKGDIAEGYSVSREKKESFPLTVTSAQKNPTAFYLCASSRSGTGGLETQYFGPGTRLLVL.

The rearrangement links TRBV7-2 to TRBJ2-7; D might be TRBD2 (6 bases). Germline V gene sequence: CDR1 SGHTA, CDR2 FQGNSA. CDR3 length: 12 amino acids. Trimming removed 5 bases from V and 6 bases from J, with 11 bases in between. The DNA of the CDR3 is TGTGCCAGCAGCCTCGGGAGCTGCGAGCAGTACTTC. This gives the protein CASSLGSCEQYF.